The 5 T cell receptor beta chains presented below share a single source sample, sequenced in a study of blood T cell repertoires in COVID-19. Produced via immunoSEQ multiplex PCR; TCRdb's table is partial and in-frame only. This sample has about 350,000 clones; roughly nine tenths occur once, and the top ten carry under 1.3%. The sample comprised PBMCs or T cells enriched from blood (not recorded which). All receptors come from a woman aged 25-40 years who had recovered from COVID-19.

This clone was seen a handful of times. This chain connects TRBV28 to TRBJ1-4, with 8 positions matching TRBD1. This CDR3 is built from 16 residues. V lost 6 bases to trimming and J lost 7 bases; unmatched junction nucleotides: 13. Germline-derived CDR1 and CDR2 are MDHEN and SYDVKM. The chain's CDR3 is CASSPEPGQEIEKLFF. Here the CDR3 DNA reads TGTGCCAGCAGCCCGGAACCGGGACAGGAAATTGAAAAACTGTTTTTT.

The gene calls are TRBV28 and TRBJ1-2, with 8 bases aligning to TRBD1. Per germline, CDR1 MDHEN and CDR2 SYDVKM. Losses at the gene ends were 8 bases for V and 7 bases for J; bases not matched to a gene: 9. The length of the CDR3 is 13 residues. The CDR3 DNA is TGTGCCAGCCCGGACAGGGCTACAGGTGGCTACACCTTC. Encoded protein: CASPDRATGGYTF.

Concerning this clone itself: This same CDR3 is encoded by further DNA sequences in the sample. J is TRBJ2-7 and V is TRBV5-1; TRBD1 matches at 9 bases. V lost 5 bases and J lost 6; bases outside the gene matches: 9. CDR1 and CDR2 from the germline V gene are SGHRS and YFSETQ. The CDR3 is made up of 14 amino acids. The DNA for the CDR3 is TGCGCCAGCAGTCGGCCGGGACAGGGCGGCGAGCAGTACTTC. It codes for CASSRPGQGGEQYF. Full variable domain (remainder filled in from reference TRBV5-1 and TRBJ2-7): KAGVTQTPRYLIKTRGQQVTLSCSPISGHRSVSWYQQTPGQGLQFLFEYFSETQRNKGNFPGRFSGRQFSNSRSEMNVSTLELGDSALYLCASSRPGQGGEQYFGPGTRLTVT.

The chain carries TRBV11-2 and TRBJ1-2, with 9 bases lining up with TRBD1. With 1 base clipped from V and 7 bases from J, the junction kept 13 bases outside the gene matches. CDR3 size: 17 residues. Germline CDR1 reads SGHAT; CDR2 reads FQNNGV. The CDR3 region is CASSLAGSLGQGGGYTF. CDR3 nucleotides: TGTGCCAGCAGCTTAGCCGGATCTTTGGGACAGGGAGGTGGCTACACCTTC. Full variable domain (missing parts from reference TRBV11-2 and TRBJ1-2): EAGVAQSPRYKIIEKRQSVAFWCNPISGHATLYWYQQILGQGPKLLIQFQNNGVVDDSQLPKDRFSAERLKGVDSTLKIQPAKLEDSAVYLCASSLAGSLGQGGGYTFGSGTRLTVV.

In this sample, this clone turned up once. CDR3 in amino acids: CASSQDSPGLAGADSYNEQFF. The CDR3 region has the DNA TGTGCCAGCAGCCAAGATAGCCCGGGACTAGCGGGGGCCGACTCCTACAATGAGCAGTTCTTC. The gene calls are TRBV4-2 and TRBJ2-1; TRBD2 aligns across 14 bases. V trimming: 0 bases; J trimming: 0 bases; junction bases outside the gene matches: 10. Germline CDR1 LGHNA, CDR2 YNFKEQ. This CDR3 is 21 amino acids long.